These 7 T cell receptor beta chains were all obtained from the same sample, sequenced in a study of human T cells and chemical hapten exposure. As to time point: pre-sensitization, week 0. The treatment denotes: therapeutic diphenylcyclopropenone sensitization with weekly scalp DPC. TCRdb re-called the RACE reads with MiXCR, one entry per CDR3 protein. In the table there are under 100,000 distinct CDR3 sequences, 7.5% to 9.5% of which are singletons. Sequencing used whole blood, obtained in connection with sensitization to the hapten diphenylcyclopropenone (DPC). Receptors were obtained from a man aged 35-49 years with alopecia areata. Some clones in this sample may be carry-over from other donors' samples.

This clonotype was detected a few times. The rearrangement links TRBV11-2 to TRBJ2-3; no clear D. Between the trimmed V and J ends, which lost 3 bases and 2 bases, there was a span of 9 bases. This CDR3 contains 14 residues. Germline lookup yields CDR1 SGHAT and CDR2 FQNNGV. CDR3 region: CASSFDSNTDTQYF. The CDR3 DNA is TGTGCCAGCAGCTTTGACTCCAACACAGATACGCAGTATTTT.

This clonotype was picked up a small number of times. The CDR3 coding sequence is TGTGCTCTAGCGGGAAGCTCCTACAATGAGCAGTTCTTC. This translates into CALAGSSYNEQFF. V gene TRBV2 combines with J gene TRBJ2-1, with 9 bases that match TRBD2. Germline V gives CDR1 SNHLY, CDR2 FYNNEI. This CDR3 is built from 13 residues.

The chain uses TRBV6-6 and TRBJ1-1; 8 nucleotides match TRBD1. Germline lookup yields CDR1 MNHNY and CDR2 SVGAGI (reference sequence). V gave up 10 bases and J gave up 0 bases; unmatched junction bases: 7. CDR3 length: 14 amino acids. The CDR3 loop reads CATQETGVNTEAFF. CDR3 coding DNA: TGTGCCACCCAGGAGACAGGGGTGAACACTGAAGCTTTCTTT.

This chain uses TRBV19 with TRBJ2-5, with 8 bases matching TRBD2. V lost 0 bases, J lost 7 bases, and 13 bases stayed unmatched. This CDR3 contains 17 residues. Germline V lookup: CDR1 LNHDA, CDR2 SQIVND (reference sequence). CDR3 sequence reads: CASSIDHSSGASGTQYF. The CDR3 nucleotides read TGTGCCAGTAGTATAGATCATAGTAGCGGGGCTTCTGGGACCCAGTACTTC.

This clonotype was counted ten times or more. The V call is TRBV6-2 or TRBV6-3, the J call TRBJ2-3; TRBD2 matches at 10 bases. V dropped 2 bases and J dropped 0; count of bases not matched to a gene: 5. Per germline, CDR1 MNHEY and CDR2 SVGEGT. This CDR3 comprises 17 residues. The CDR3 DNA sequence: TGTGCCAGCAGTTACGCGTCTAGCGGGAGAAGCACAGATACGCAGTATTTT. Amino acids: CASSYASSGRSTDTQYF.

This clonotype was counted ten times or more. The CDR3 nucleotides read TGTGCCAGCAGCTTAGCGGGGGCCGGCTCTGGGGCCAACGTCCTGACTTTC. Translating gives CASSLAGAGSGANVLTF. The J gene is TRBJ2-6, the V gene TRBV7-2, with TRBD1 as a possible D gene (6 bases). The germline V gene has CDR1 SGHTA and CDR2 FQGNSA. The CDR3 loop spans 17 amino acids. Trimming left V 0 bases short and J 0 bases short, with 9 bases between.

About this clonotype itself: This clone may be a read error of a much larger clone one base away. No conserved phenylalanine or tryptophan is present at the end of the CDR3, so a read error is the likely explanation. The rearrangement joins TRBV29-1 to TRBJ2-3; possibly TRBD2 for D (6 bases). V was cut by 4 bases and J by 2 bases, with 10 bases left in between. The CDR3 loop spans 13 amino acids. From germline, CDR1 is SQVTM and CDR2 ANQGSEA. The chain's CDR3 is CSVGRGHTDTQYL. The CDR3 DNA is TGCAGCGTTGGGAGGGGCCACACAGATACGCAGTATCTT.